The clone carrying this T cell receptor (beta chain) was seen a handful of times. Antigen: not known. Lactation, pregnancy, other autoimmune disease or uncontrolled infection led to exclusion of patients. Orbital computed tomography, thyroid ultrasound, serum thyroxine and TRAb, and clinical symptoms together informed the diagnoses. This entry belongs to a study of T cells in Graves' hyperthyroidism and ophthalmopathy. The investigators amplified TCR beta CDR3 regions from RNA transcripts. HTBI primers were used for first-round RT-PCR of the TCR CDR3. TCRdb analysed the multiplex PCR reads with MiXCR anew, one entry per CDR3 protein. The sample has under 450,000 distinct CDR3 sequences; 15% to 18% are singletons. Per the germline V gene, CDR1 is MGHRA and CDR2 is YSYEKL. V gave up 4 bases and J gave up 5 bases, with 13 bases separating them. There are 14 residues in the CDR3. The study's findings and limits: Prediction of ophthalmopathy progression came a median around 7.1 months pre-onset.

The sequence came from a woman between 18 and 30 years old with Graves' hyperthyroidism. The sample consisted of blood. V gene TRBV4-1 combines with J gene TRBJ2-3; possible D gene TRBD2, 6 bases. In nucleotides, the CDR3 is TGCGCCAGCAGCCCTCTGGGGGGTCGAGATACGCAGTATTTT. This codes for CASSPLGGRDTQYF.